These 23 T cell receptor beta chains came from one sample sequenced in a study of T cell responses to AZD1222 COVID-19 vaccine. Clones were read by immunoSEQ multiplex PCR, and TCRdb kept only the in-frame ones, dropping some. The table lists about 170,000 clones, over 75% of them singletons, with around 6.9% in the top ten. Sample: peripheral blood, taken on day 0 of AZD1222 vaccination. These receptors originate from an adult in good health.

This clone was seen a few times. This rearrangement joins TRBV7-8 to TRBJ2-1; TRBD2 matches 9 bases. CDR3 size: 15 residues. Trimming took 1 base from V and 6 from J; bases not matched to a gene: 4. CDR1 is SGHVS and CDR2 is FQNEAQ in the germline V gene. This chain's CDR3 is CASSLVAGAFNEQFF. The CDR3 coding sequence is TGTGCCAGCAGCTTAGTAGCGGGGGCCTTCAATGAGCAGTTCTTC.

The gene calls are TRBV12-1 and TRBJ1-5. TRBV12-1 is termed a pseudogene. The CDR3 runs 14 residues. CDR3 nucleotides: TGTGCCAGCAGCTTTGGGGGAAACAATCAGCCCCAGCATTTT. Protein: CASSFGGNNQPQHF.

The chain has TRBV7-2 and TRBJ2-2; TRBD1 is a possible D gene (5 bases). V shed 5 bases and J shed 0 bases, with 13 bases lying between them. The CDR3 runs 16 residues. Germline-derived CDR1 and CDR2 are SGHTA and FQGNSA. CDR3 in amino acids: CASSRQLPTNTGELFF. CDR3 in DNA: TGTGCCAGCAGCAGACAGCTCCCGACGAACACCGGGGAGCTGTTTTTT.

The rearrangement joins TRBV7-8 to TRBJ2-7; maybe TRBD1 (6 bases). The CDR3 extends over 13 amino acids. V shed 3 bases and J shed 3 bases, with 9 bases lying between them. The germline CDR1 and CDR2 sequences are SGHVS and FQNEAQ. The CDR3 here is CASSLNRVYEQYF. Here the CDR3 DNA reads TGTGCCAGCAGCTTGAACAGGGTCTACGAGCAGTACTTC.

The V and J genes are TRBV5-1 and TRBJ2-5; no clear D. Trimming removed 8 bases at V and 5 bases at J, with 19 bases between. Germline loops: CDR1 SGHRS, CDR2 YFSETQ. The CDR3 consists of 14 residues. CDR3 sequence: CASQPFLGSETQYF. The CDR3 nucleotides are TGCGCCAGTCAGCCTTTTTTGGGGTCTGAGACCCAGTACTTC.

A single count supports this clone. V and J are TRBV6-1 and TRBJ2-7; 9 bases align to TRBD1. The V segment lost 3 bases and the J segment 4 bases; nucleotides outside the gene matches: 7. Germline V gene sequence: CDR1 MNHNS, CDR2 SASEGT. The CDR3 is made up of 15 amino acids. The CDR3 DNA is TGTGCCAGCAGTGACCCGGGACAGGGAGGGTACGAGCAGTACGTC. Translation: CASSDPGQGGYEQYV.

This sequence joins TRBV6-2 or TRBV6-3 and TRBJ2-2; D is unresolved. The CDR3 is made up of 16 amino acids. V gave up 0 bases and J gave up 0 bases, with 8 bases separating them. Germline assignment: CDR1 MNHEY and CDR2 SVGEGT. The CDR3 bases are TGTGCCAGCAGTTACTCCCAGGTTACGAACACCGGGGAGCTGTTTTTT. Residues: CASSYSQVTNTGELFF.

This chain connects TRBV3-1 (or the pseudogene TRBV3-2) to TRBJ2-1; possibly TRBD2 for D (5 bases). The V gene's germline CDR1 is LGHDT and CDR2 YNNKEL (reference sequence). Trimming shortened V by 2 bases and J by 15 bases, and 14 bases separated the two germline ends. CDR3 length: 12 residues. The CDR3 reads CASSQWDRGPFF. As DNA, the CDR3 is TGTGCCAGCAGCCAATGGGATCGAGGGCCGTTCTTC.

Remarks on this clone: Other DNA variants within this sample encode the same CDR3. This chain joins TRBV7-9 and TRBJ1-2; D is unclear. The CDR3 loop spans 11 amino acids. Trimming pared 2 bases from V and 2 bases from J, leaving 0 bases between. Germline loops: CDR1 SEHNR, CDR2 FQNEAQ (reference sequence). CDR3 region: CASSLNYGYTF. CDR3 nucleotides: TGTGCCAGCAGCTTAAACTATGGCTACACCTTC. Full variable domain (remainder filled in from reference TRBV7-9 and TRBJ1-2): DTGVSQNPRHKITKRGQNVTFRCDPISEHNRLYWYRQTLGQGPEFLTYFQNEAQLEKSRLLSDRFSAERPKGSFSTLEIQRTEQGDSAMYLCASSLNYGYTFGSGTRLTVV.

The chain couples TRBV10-1 to TRBJ1-5; D is undetermined. Germline V lookup: CDR1 WNHNN, CDR2 SYGVQD (reference sequence). The CDR3 length is 19 residues. Trimming left V 0 bases short and J 8 bases short, with 26 bases between. The CDR3 protein is CASSESSWSRYWTPEPQHF. The DNA of the CDR3 is TGCGCCAGCAGTGAGTCGAGTTGGTCCAGGTATTGGACTCCCGAGCCCCAGCATTTT.

The genes are TRBV5-1 and TRBJ1-2, with D hard to call. V was trimmed by 0 bases and J by 6 bases, leaving 15 bases between them. Germline CDR1 SGHRS, CDR2 YFSETQ. The CDR3 runs to 15 residues. In DNA form, the CDR3 reads TGCGCCAGCAGCTTGGCCCGGGTTGGCGATGATGGCTACACCTTC. Amino acid sequence: CASSLARVGDDGYTF. The whole variable domain, remainder taken from reference TRBV5-1 and TRBJ1-2, is KAGVTQTPRYLIKTRGQQVTLSCSPISGHRSVSWYQQTPGQGLQFLFEYFSETQRNKGNFPGRFSGRQFSNSRSEMNVSTLELGDSALYLCASSLARVGDDGYTFGSGTRLTVV.

The CDR3 loop reads CASSFSPPDRFHEQFF. The CDR3 DNA is TGTGCCAGCAGCTTTAGTCCGCCGGATAGGTTCCATGAGCAGTTCTTC. The rearrangement joins TRBV5-4 to TRBJ2-1; D remains unclear. V lost 2 bases to trimming and J lost 8 bases, with 20 bases between them. The V gene's germline CDR1 is SGHNT and CDR2 YYREEE (reference sequence). CDR3 size: 16 residues.

Note on this clone: A junction boundary mismatches the germline segment, possibly from a read error. CDR3 bases: TGTGCCAGCAGCGGGACAGGGGATCTGGGGCCTCAGCCGGTCTTC. Protein product: CASSGTGDLGPQPVF. The rearrangement uses TRBV25-1 and TRBJ2-1; 10 bases agree with TRBD1. The germline gives CDR1 MGHDK, CDR2 SYGVNS. The CDR3 loop spans 15 amino acids.

Comments on this clone: Additional DNA sequences in this sample encode the identical CDR3. The chain recombines TRBV9 with TRBJ2-7, with 10 bases fitting TRBD2. V lost 0 bases and J lost 1; bases outside the gene matches: 4. This CDR3 region has 16 residues. The germline V gene encodes CDR1 SGDLS and CDR2 YYNGEE. The DNA of the CDR3 is TGTGCCAGCAGCGTAGGGGCTAGCGGGGGTTCCTACGAGCAGTACTTC. Its protein is CASSVGASGGSYEQYF.

V gene TRBV7-8 combines with J gene TRBJ1-5, with 7 bases matching TRBD1. Germline-derived CDR1 and CDR2 are SGHVS and FQNEAQ. The CDR3 is made up of 16 amino acids. J lost 6 bases, V lost 6 bases, and 14 bases had no gene match. The CDR3 DNA reads as TGTGCCAGCAGGCCAGGGGGACTCTCGGGAAGTCAGCCCCAGCATTTT. Translating gives CASRPGGLSGSQPQHF.

V is TRBV5-1 and J is TRBJ2-1; 7 bases are shared with TRBD1. Germline CDR1 SGHRS, CDR2 YFSETQ. The CDR3 extends over 15 amino acids. With V trimmed by 4 bases and J by 4 bases, 8 bases remained unmatched. In DNA form, the CDR3 reads TGCGCCAGCAGCCCGGGACAGCAGATATACAATGAGCAGTTCTTC. This translates into CASSPGQQIYNEQFF.

For the CDR3, the DNA is TGTGCCAGCAGTGAGCATCGGGGCCTCGTCCAGCCCCAGCATTTT. The encoded protein is CASSEHRGLVQPQHF. V gene TRBV6-1 combines with J gene TRBJ1-5, with a weak D call TRBD1 (5 bases). Germline loops: CDR1 MNHNS, CDR2 SASEGT. Trimming pared 3 bases from V and 7 bases from J, leaving 16 bases between. The CDR3 loop spans 15 amino acids.

The CDR3 reads CASSIDVTDYYGYTF. The CDR3 coding sequence is TGTGCCAGTAGTATAGATGTGACAGACTACTATGGCTACACCTTC. The chain has TRBV19 and TRBJ1-2, with D possibly TRBD1 on 5 matching bases. Deletions cut 0 bases from V and 3 bases from J, with 11 bases between. The CDR3 contains 15 residues. In germline, CDR1 is LNHDA, CDR2 SQIVND (reference sequence). The variable domain in full, completed from reference TRBV19 and TRBJ1-2, reads DGGITQSPKYLFRKEGQNVTLSCEQNLNHDAMYWYRQDPGQGLRLIYYSQIVNDFQKGDIAEGYSVSREKKESFPLTVTSAQKNPTAFYLCASSIDVTDYYGYTFGSGTRLTVV.

The chain employs TRBV15 and TRBJ2-2; 9 nucleotides line up with TRBD1. This CDR3 has 17 residues. Germline values: CDR1 LNHNV, CDR2 YYDKDF (reference sequence). V lost 6 bases, J lost 7 bases, and 15 bases stayed unmatched. The CDR3 DNA reads as TGTGCCACCAGGCCGGGACAGGGAGCCTTTGGGGTCGGGGAGCTGTTTTTT. Its translation: CATRPGQGAFGVGELFF.

This chain joins TRBV29-1 and TRBJ1-5; 8 positions match TRBD1. Germline V gene data show CDR1 as SQVTM and CDR2 as ANQGSEA. Trimming removed 7 bases from V and 5 bases from J; junction bases left unmatched: 4. The CDR3 covers 12 residues. The DNA of the CDR3 is TGCAGCGCATCGACAGGGGATCAGCCCCAGCATTTT. Its protein product is CSASTGDQPQHF.

This clone was seen only a few times. The chain uses TRBV7-9 and TRBJ2-7; D is ambiguous. Looked up from germline, CDR1 is SEHNR and CDR2 is FQNEAQ (reference sequence). The CDR3 is 14 amino acids. Between the trimmed V and J ends, which lost 1 base and 5 bases, there was a span of 12 bases. The chain's CDR3 is CASSLDTSIHEQYF. Written as DNA, the CDR3 is TGTGCCAGCAGCTTAGATACAAGCATCCACGAGCAGTACTTC.

The gene calls are TRBV28 and TRBJ2-7; TRBD1 matches 8 bases. Germline CDR1 and CDR2: MDHEN and SYDVKM. After removal of 4 bases from V and 3 bases from J, the junction contained 8 bases not matched to a gene. CDR3 length: 15 amino acids. The CDR3 is CASSSSGTGFYEQYF. CDR3 nucleotide sequence: TGTGCCAGCAGTTCCTCCGGGACAGGCTTCTACGAGCAGTACTTC.

The chain is built from TRBV3-1 (or the pseudogene TRBV3-2) and TRBJ1-2, with 7 bases matching TRBD1. Germline V gene lookup returns CDR1 LGHDT and CDR2 YNNKEL (reference sequence). The CDR3 spans 13 residues. The V and J ends lost 5 bases and 8 bases, in that order; junction bases with no gene match: 8. CDR3 DNA sequence: TGTGCCAGCAGCGCAGGGGGGCTGGCAGGCTACACCTTC. This gives the protein CASSAGGLAGYTF.